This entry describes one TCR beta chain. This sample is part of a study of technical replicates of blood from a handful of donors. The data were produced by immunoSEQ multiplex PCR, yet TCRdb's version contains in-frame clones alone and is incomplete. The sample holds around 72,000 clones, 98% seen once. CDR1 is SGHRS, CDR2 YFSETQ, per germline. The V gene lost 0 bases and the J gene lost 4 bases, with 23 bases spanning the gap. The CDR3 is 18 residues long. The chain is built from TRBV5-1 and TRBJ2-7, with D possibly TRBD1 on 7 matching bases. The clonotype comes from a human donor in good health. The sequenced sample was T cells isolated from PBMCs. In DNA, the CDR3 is TGCGCCAGCAGCTTGGGCCCAGGGGGGCTAGCAGCTTTATACGAGCAGTACTTC. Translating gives CASSLGPGGLAALYEQYF.